This is a list of T cell receptor beta chains from one sample in a study of blood T cell repertoires in COVID-19. Sequencing was performed with immunoSEQ multiplex PCR; in TCRdb, only in-frame clones are kept and a portion is missing. The sample comprises under 300,000 clones, roughly 85% of which are singletons, and approximately 10% rests with the top ten. The sequenced sample was peripheral blood. The receptors were sampled from a woman in her 70s with acute or convalescent COVID-19. The CDR3 runs from the conserved cysteine through the conserved F or W. A D gene is named only where the DNA matches it firmly. Not all rows give a size; the values are once, few, many and, for expanded clones, a class.

D gene	J gene	clone size	V gene	CDR3 protein	CDR3 DNA
NA	TRBJ2-1	NA	TRBV5-1	CASSSSTSSYNEQFF	TGCGCCAGCAGCTCCTCAACGAGCTCCTACAATGAGCAGTTCTTC
NA	TRBJ1-5	NA	TRBV15	CATSRDRRSNQPQHF	TGTGCCACCAGCAGAGACAGGAGGAGCAATCAGCCCCAGCATTTT
NA	TRBJ2-1	NA	TRBV2	CASSRGSGSYNEQFF	TGTGCCAGCAGTAGGGGCAGTGGCTCCTACAATGAGCAGTTCTTC
NA	TRBJ2-7	NA	TRBV7-9	CASSRGQSEQYF	TGTGCCAGCAGCCGGGGACAAAGCGAGCAGTACTTC
NA	TRBJ1-1	NA	TRBV20-1	CSARDQGEAFF	TGCAGTGCTAGAGATCAGGGTGAAGCTTTCTTT
TRBD2	TRBJ2-5	NA	TRBV6-4	CASSYTASGGETQYF	TGTGCCAGCAGTTACACGGCTAGCGGGGGTGAGACCCAGTACTTC
NA	TRBJ1-3	few	TRBV4-1	CASSQAGVEAGNTIYF	TGCGCCAGCAGCCAAGCAGGGGTTGAGGCTGGAAACACCATATATTTT
NA	TRBJ2-6	NA	TRBV6-5	CANSASFSGANVLTF	TGTGCCAACAGCGCGAGTTTTTCTGGGGCCAACGTCCTGACTTTC
TRBD2	TRBJ2-1	NA	TRBV5-1	CASSPELAGSYNEQFF	TGCGCCAGCAGCCCCGAACTAGCGGGGTCCTACAATGAGCAGTTCTTC
NA	TRBJ1-2	NA	TRBV15	CATSSNRSPYGYTF	TGTGCCACCAGCAGTAACAGGTCCCCCTATGGCTACACCTTC
TRBD2	TRBJ2-7	few	TRBV11-2	CASSLQGLAGLEQYF	TGTGCCAGCAGCTTGCAGGGACTAGCGGGGCTCGAGCAGTACTTC
NA	TRBJ1-6	NA	TRBV5-1	CASSTASSSYNSPLHF	TGCGCCAGCTCGACAGCGTCAAGCTCCTATAATTCACCCCTCCACTTT
NA	TRBJ1-3	few	TRBV7-6	CASSPSGVPSGNTIYF	TGTGCCAGCAGCCCGTCAGGGGTCCCCTCTGGAAACACCATATATTTT
NA	TRBJ2-5	NA	TRBV27	CASRPQGLETQYF	TGTGCCAGCCGTCCGCAGGGTTTGGAGACCCAGTACTTC
NA	TRBJ1-2	once	TRBV18	CASSPRRFDGYTF	TGTGCCAGCTCACCACGGCGGTTCGATGGCTACACCTTC
NA	TRBJ2-5	NA	TRBV19	CASSGAGQETQYF	TGTGCCAGTTCTGGGGCGGGGCAAGAGACCCAGTACTTC
TRBD1	TRBJ2-1	NA	TRBV19	CASSIDRGQGQFF	TGTGCCAGTAGTATAGATCGCGGACAGGGGCAGTTCTTC
TRBD2	TRBJ2-2	NA	TRBV5-4	CASSPKGGLGPTGELFF	TGTGCCAGCAGCCCTAAGGGGGGACTAGGACCCACCGGGGAGCTGTTTTTT
NA	TRBJ1-2	once	TRBV3-1/TRBV3-2	CASSQLGLGYGYTF	TGTGCCAGCAGCCAACTAGGACTGGGCTATGGCTACACCTTC
TRBD1	TRBJ2-7	NA	TRBV20-1	CSGTGLFEQYF	TGCTCCGGGACAGGTCTTTTCGAGCAGTACTTC
TRBD1	TRBJ2-7	NA	TRBV6-6	CASSVPTGGQPNEQYF	TGTGCCAGCAGTGTACCGACAGGGGGACAACCGAACGAGCAGTACTTC
NA	TRBJ1-2	once	TRBV18	CASSPQGWYGYTF	TGTGCCAGCTCACCCCAGGGGTGGTATGGCTACACCTTC
TRBD1	TRBJ1-1	once	TRBV6-5	CASRGQGLGNTEAFF	TGTGCCAGCAGGGGACAGGGGCTAGGGAACACTGAAGCTTTCTTT
TRBD1	TRBJ2-1	NA	TRBV5-4	CASSLPTGSSYNEQFF	TGTGCCAGCAGCCTGCCGACAGGGAGCTCCTACAATGAGCAGTTCTTC